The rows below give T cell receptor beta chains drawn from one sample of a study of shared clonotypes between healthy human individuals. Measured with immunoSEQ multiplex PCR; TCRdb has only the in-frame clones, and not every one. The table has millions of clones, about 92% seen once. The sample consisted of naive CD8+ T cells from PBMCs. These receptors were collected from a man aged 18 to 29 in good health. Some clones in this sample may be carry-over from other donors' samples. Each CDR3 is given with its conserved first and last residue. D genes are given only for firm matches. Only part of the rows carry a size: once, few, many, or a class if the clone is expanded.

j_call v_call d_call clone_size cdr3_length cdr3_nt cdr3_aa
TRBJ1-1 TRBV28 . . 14 TGTGCCAGCAGTTTACAAGGGGGGAACACTGAAGCTTTCTTT CASSLQGGNTEAFF
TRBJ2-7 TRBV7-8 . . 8 TGTGCTAGGCGCGAGCAGTACTTC CARREQYF
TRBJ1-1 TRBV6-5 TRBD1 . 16 TGTGCCAGCAGTTACCCGGGACAGGGGGCTTTCACTGAAGCTTTCTTT CASSYPGQGAFTEAFF
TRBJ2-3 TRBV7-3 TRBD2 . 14 TGTGCCAGCAGCCCGGGACTAGCGGCAGATACGCAGTATTTT CASSPGLAADTQYF
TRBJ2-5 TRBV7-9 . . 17 TGTGCCAGCAGCTTAGGCCTGCGAGGGCTGCGACAAGAGACCCAGTACTTC CASSLGLRGLRQETQYF
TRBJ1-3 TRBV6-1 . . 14 TGTGCCAGCAGTGAAGGTACCTCTGGAAACACCATATATTTT CASSEGTSGNTIYF
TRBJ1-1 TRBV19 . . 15 TGTGCCAGTAGTATTGGTGACGGATCTAACACTGAAGCTTTCTTT CASSIGDGSNTEAFF
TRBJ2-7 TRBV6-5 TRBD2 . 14 TGTGCCAGCAAGCCGGGACTAGCGTTGTACGAGCAGTACTTC CASKPGLALYEQYF
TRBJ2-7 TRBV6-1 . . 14 TGTGCCAGCAGTGAACTCGGTGGCTCCTACGAGCAGTACTTC CASSELGGSYEQYF
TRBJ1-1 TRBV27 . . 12 TGTGCCAGCAGTACCTTCGGAACTGAAGCTTTCTTT CASSTFGTEAFF
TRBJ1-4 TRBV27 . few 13 TGTGCCAGCAGTTTAACGGGGAATGGAAAACTGTTTTTT CASSLTGNGKLFF
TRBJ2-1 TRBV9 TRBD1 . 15 TGTGCCAGCAGCGTAGATTGGGACAGGGGTAATGAGCAGTTCTTC CASSVDWDRGNEQFF
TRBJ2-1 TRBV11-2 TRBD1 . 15 TGTGCCAGCAGCTTAGATCAGGGGGCCTACAATGAGCAGTTCTTC CASSLDQGAYNEQFF
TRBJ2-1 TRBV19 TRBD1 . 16 TGTGCCAGTAGTATTGCTTGGACAGGGGGCTTGGATGAGCAGTTCTTC CASSIAWTGGLDEQFF
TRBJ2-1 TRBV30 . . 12 TGTGCCTGGCCCCGGGGGAACAATGAGCAGTTCTTC CAWPRGNNEQFF
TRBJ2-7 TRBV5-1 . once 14 TGCGCCAGCAGCTTTGGGGACGCCGCTGTTTCTCAGTACTTC CASSFGDAAVSQYF
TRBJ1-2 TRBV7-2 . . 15 TGTGCCAGCAGCCCAGGGCCTGCAGTTAACTATGGCTACACCTTC CASSPGPAVNYGYTF